This T cell receptor (beta chain) was sequenced during a study of T cells in Graves' hyperthyroidism and ophthalmopathy. Background on the study: It was at initial diagnosis, before any treatment, that peripheral blood was collected. Whole-study findings and limits: Also found in blood were most expanded thyroid clonotypes above 0.001.

RNA transcripts served as the template for amplifying TCR beta CDR3 regions. First-round RT-PCR with HTBI primers amplified the TCR CDR3 region. MiXCR, applied by TCRdb to the multiplex PCR reads, yields one record per CDR3 protein. The repertoire has 350,000 to 400,000 distinct CDR3 sequences, roughly 18% of them found once; the top ten carry about 38%. As to this clonotype: Its antigen is not known.

Orbital computed tomography and thyroid ultrasound, together with serum TRAb and thyroxine and clinical symptoms, were used for diagnoses. Out of about 10 ml of fresh peripheral blood came the PBMCs. The CDR3 spans 13 residues. From germline, CDR1 is SQVTM and CDR2 ANQGSEA. The trim removed 7 bases at V and 2 bases at J, leaving 4 bases unmatched. This TCR came from a young man with Graves' ophthalmopathy. The gene calls are TRBV29-1 and TRBJ1-2, with 10 bases matching TRBD1. The sequenced material came from blood. CDR3 region: CSAGQGGNYGYTF. Written as DNA, the CDR3 is TGCAGCGCCGGACAGGGGGGGAACTATGGCTACACCTTC.